This T cell receptor (beta chain) was captured by sequencing in a study of cytomegalovirus exposure and HLA in healthy donors. At the level of the study: Most genotyped donors, around 78% of around 370, had Caucasian-associated genetic ancestry.

In the case of this clone: What it binds is unknown.

Regarding the study as a whole: In a later analysis, V- and J-gene trimming of beta chains associated with a DCLRE1C missense variant, replicated independently.

This PCR relied on a set of 60 Vbeta primers and 13 Jbeta primers. This table comes from immunoSEQ multiplex PCR, and its TCRdb copy is limited to in-frame clones, with some not included. This sample yields 150,000 or so clones, of which roughly 79% are seen a single time; roughly 5.8% belongs to the top ten. Sequenced input: PBMCs. The sequence derives from a man aged 40-55 years in good health and CMV-seropositive.

The CDR3 sequence is CASRPDFDQPQHF. CDR3 DNA sequence: TGTGCCAGCAGGCCGGACTTCGATCAGCCCCAGCATTTT. The rearrangement links TRBV5-5 to TRBJ1-5; no definite D call. The ends were cut back, 5 bases at V and 5 bases at J, with 11 bases in the middle. CDR1 is SGHKS, CDR2 YYEKEE, per germline (reference sequence). There are 13 residues in the CDR3.